The 4 T cell receptor beta chains reported below all come from one sample, sequenced in a study of cytomegalovirus exposure and HLA in healthy donors. The PCR had 60 Vbeta and 13 Jbeta primers. TCRdb's table, derived via immunoSEQ multiplex PCR, lists solely in-frame clones and lacks some. The table has some 180,000 clones, around 82% seen once; the top ten hold just under 3%. Sequencing was carried out using PBMCs. The origin of the receptors is a woman in her 30s in good health and CMV-seronegative.

This clone was found once. The V call is TRBV5-1, the J call TRBJ2-1, with TRBD2 identical over 11 bases. V gave up 3 bases and J gave up 3 bases; unmatched junction bases: 2. In germline, CDR1 is SGHRS, CDR2 YFSETQ. The CDR3 consists of 15 residues. This CDR3 is CASSWGTSGYNEQFF. The CDR3 DNA follows: TGCGCCAGCAGCTGGGGGACTAGCGGCTACAATGAGCAGTTCTTC.

The chain employs TRBV19 and TRBJ2-1, with D hard to call. Germline assignment: CDR1 LNHDA and CDR2 SQIVND (reference sequence). Trimming cost V 3 bases and J 12 bases, with 9 bases left between them. The CDR3 sequence is 11 residues long. The CDR3 is CASSIDSGQFF. The CDR3 nucleotides are TGTGCCAGTAGTATCGATTCGGGGCAGTTCTTC.

The genes are TRBV27 and TRBJ2-7; 7 positions match TRBD2. V dropped 2 bases and J dropped 4; count of bases not matched to a gene: 11. CDR3 size: 16 residues. Germline V lookup: CDR1 MNHEY, CDR2 SMNVEV (reference sequence). CDR3 sequence (DNA): TGTGCCAGCAGTTTAACATCGGGGGACTACGAGTACGAGCAGTACTTC. As protein: CASSLTSGDYEYEQYF.

The V and J genes are TRBV5-4 and TRBJ2-7, with TRBD1 identical over 7 bases. Losses at the gene ends were 5 bases for V and 4 bases for J; bases not matched to a gene: 15. The CDR3 has 16 residues. Germline assignment: CDR1 SGHNT and CDR2 YYREEE (reference sequence). The CDR3 region is CASSVLYPGTVYEQYF. The CDR3 coding sequence is TGTGCCAGCAGTGTGCTATACCCCGGGACAGTGTACGAGCAGTACTTC.